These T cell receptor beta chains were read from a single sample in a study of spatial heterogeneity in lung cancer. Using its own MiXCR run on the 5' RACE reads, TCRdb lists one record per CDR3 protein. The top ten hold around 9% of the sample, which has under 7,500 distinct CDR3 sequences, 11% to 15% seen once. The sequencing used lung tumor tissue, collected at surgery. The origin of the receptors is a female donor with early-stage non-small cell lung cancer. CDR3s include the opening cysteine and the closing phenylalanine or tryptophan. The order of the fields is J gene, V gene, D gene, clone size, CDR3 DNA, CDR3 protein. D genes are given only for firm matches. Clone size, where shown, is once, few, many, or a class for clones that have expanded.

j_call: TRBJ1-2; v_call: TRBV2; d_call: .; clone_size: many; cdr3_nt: TGTGCCGACTCGGGGGGCGCTGGGTATGGCTACACCTTC; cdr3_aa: CADSGGAGYGYTF
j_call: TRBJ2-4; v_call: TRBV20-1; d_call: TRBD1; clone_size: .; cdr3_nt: TGCAGTGCAACAGGGGCGCTAGCCAAAAACATTCAGTACTTC; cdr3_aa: CSATGALAKNIQYF
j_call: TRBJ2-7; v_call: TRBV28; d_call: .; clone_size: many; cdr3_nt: TGTGCCAGCAGTTTAACAGGAACCTACGAGCAGTACTTC; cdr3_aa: CASSLTGTYEQYF
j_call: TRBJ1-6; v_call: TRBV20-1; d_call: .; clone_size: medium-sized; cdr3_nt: TGCAGTGCTAGGGAGAGGACCTATAATTCACCCCTCCACTTT; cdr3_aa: CSARERTYNSPLHF
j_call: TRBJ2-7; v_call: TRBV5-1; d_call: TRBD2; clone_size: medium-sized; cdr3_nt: TGCGCCAGCAGCTCCTTACTAGCGGGGGGTGAAGAGCAGTACTTC; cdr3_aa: CASSSLLAGGEEQYF
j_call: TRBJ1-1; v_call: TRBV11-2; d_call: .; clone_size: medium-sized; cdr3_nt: TGTGCCAGCAGGAAAGTCGGGGTTCGAGTGAACACTGAAGCTTTCTTT; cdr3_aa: CASRKVGVRVNTEAFF
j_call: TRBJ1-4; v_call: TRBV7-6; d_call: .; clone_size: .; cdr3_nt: TGTGCCAGCAGCCCCAGGGCCGCAACTAATGAAAAACTGTTTTTT; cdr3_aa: CASSPRAATNEKLFF
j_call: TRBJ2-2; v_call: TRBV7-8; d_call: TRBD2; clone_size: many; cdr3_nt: TGTGCCAGCCGGGCCTGGGGCGGGGGGCACGGGGAGCTGTTTTTT; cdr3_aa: CASRAWGGGHGELFF
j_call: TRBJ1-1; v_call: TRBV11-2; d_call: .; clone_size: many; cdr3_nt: TGTGCCAGCAGCTTTAACCGGGACACTGAAGCTTTCTTT; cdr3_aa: CASSFNRDTEAFF
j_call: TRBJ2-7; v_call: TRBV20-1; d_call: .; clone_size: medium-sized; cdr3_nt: TGCAGTGCTTTTAATCATTTCTACGAGCAGTACTTC; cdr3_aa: CSAFNHFYEQYF
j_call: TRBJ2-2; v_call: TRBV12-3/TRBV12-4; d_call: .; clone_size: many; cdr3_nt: TGTGCCAGCAGTTTATCAGGGCCCGGGGAGCTGTTTTTT; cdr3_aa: CASSLSGPGELFF
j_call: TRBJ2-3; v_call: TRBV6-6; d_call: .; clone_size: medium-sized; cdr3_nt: TGTGCCAGCAGTTACCGTCGGCGGCAACGCACAGATACGCAGTATTTT; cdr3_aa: CASSYRRRQRTDTQYF
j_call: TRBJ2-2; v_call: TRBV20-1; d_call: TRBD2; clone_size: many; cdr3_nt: TGCAGTGCGCTAGCGGGGGAGACCGGGGAGCTGTTTTTT; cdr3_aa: CSALAGETGELFF
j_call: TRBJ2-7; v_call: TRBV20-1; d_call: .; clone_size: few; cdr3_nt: TGCAGTGCCCGTCAGGTTGGCCTCTTCTCCTACGAGCAGTACTTC; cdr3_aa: CSARQVGLFSYEQYF
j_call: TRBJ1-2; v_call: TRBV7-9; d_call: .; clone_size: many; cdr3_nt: TGTGCCAGCAGCGGTGGGAATCAGTATGGCTACACCTTC; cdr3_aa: CASSGGNQYGYTF
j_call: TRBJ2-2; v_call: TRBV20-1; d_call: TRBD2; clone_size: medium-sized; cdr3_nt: TGCAGTGCTAGAAATGTGGGCCAGGGAGGGACCGGGGAGCTGTTTTTT; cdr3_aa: CSARNVGQGGTGELFF
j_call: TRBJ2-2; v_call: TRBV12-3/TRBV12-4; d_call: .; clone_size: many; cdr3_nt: TGTGCCAGCAAACTTACCGGGACGGCGGGACCCGGGGAGCTGTTTTTT; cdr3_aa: CASKLTGTAGPGELFF
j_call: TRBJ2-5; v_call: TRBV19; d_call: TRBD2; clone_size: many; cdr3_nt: TGTGCCAGTAGGGGACTAGCGGGGGGGCACGAGACCCAGTACTTC; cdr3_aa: CASRGLAGGHETQYF
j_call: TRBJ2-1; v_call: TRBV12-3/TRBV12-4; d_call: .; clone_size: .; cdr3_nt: TGTGCCAGCAGTTTAGCGGGTTCTCCCTGGGATGAGCAGTTCTTC; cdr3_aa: CASSLAGSPWDEQFF
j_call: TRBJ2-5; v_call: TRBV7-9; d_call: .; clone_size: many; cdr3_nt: TGTGCCAGCAGCTTAGCCCGGGAATTTGGGACCCAGTACTTC; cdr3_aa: CASSLAREFGTQYF
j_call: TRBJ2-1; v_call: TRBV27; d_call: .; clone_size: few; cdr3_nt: TGTGCCAGCAGTTCCGGGGGAGCGAATGAGCAGTTCTTC; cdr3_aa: CASSSGGANEQFF
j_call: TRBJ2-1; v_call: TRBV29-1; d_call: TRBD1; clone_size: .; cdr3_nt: TGCAGCGTTGAACTCCAGGGGGTTGAGCAGTTCTTC; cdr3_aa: CSVELQGVEQFF
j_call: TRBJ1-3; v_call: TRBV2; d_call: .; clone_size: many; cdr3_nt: TGTGCCAGCAAATTTCAGAACTCTGGAAACACCATATATTTT; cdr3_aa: CASKFQNSGNTIYF
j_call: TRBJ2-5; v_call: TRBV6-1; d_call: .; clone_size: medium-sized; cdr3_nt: TGTGCCAGCAGTGTATGGGGGGGGCGAGGAGAGACCCAGTACTTC; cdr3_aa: CASSVWGGRGETQYF
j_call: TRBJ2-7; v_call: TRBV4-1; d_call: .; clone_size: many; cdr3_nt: TGCGCCAGCAGCCAAGCTACGGGGAACGAGCAGTACTTC; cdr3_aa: CASSQATGNEQYF
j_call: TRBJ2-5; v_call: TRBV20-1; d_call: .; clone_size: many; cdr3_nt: TGCAGTGCTGAGTTGGAGAAGGGGACAATCTTCCAAGAGACCCAGTACTTC; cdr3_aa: CSAELEKGTIFQETQYF
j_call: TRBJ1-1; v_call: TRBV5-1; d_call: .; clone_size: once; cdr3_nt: TGCGCCAGCAGCTTTGCCGGTCCCAGAGCTTTCTTT; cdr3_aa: CASSFAGPRAFF